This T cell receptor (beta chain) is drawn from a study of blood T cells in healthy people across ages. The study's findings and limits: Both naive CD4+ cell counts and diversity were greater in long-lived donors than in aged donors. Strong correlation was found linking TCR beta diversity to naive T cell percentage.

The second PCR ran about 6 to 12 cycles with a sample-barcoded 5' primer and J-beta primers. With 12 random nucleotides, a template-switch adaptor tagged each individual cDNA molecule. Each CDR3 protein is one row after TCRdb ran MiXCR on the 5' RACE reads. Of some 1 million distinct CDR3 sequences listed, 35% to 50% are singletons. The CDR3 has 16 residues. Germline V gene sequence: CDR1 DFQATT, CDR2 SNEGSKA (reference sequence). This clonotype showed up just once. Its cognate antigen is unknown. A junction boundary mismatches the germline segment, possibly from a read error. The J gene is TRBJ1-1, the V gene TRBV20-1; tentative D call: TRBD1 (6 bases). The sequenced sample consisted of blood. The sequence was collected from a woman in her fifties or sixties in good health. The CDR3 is CSAGDGGASTDTEAFF. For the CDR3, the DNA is TGCAGTGCTGGAGATGGGGGGGCGAGTACGGACACTGAAGCTTTCTTT.